Below are 17 T cell receptor beta chains sequenced from a single sample in a study of identical twins. TCRdb independently ran MiXCR on the 5' RACE reads; one entry per CDR3 protein. The table lists 1.5 million to 2 million distinct CDR3 sequences, around 29% of them singletons. Sequenced sample: cord blood. Receptor source: a newborn girl in good health.

The gene calls are TRBV20-1 and TRBJ2-1; D tentatively reads TRBD1 or TRBD2 (5 bases each). The germline V and J ends were trimmed by 6 bases and 13 bases, with 16 bases remaining between them. Germline values: CDR1 DFQATT, CDR2 SNEGSKA (reference sequence). This CDR3 comprises 11 residues. CDR3 residues: CSARRDQTQFF. For the CDR3, the DNA is TGCAGTGCCCGCAGGGACCAGACCCAGTTCTTC.

This clonotype was found a few times. The chain links TRBV2 to TRBJ1-6; TRBD1 matches 11 bases. This CDR3 comprises 15 residues. The V segment lost 8 bases and the J segment 9 bases; nucleotides outside the gene matches: 9. CDR1 is SNHLY and CDR2 is FYNNEI in the germline V gene. CDR3 sequence: CASQPGQGASSPLHF. The CDR3, as DNA: TGTGCCAGCCAGCCCGGACAGGGGGCAAGTTCACCCCTCCACTTT.

The chain recombines TRBV20-1 with TRBJ2-7, with 7 bases lining up with TRBD1. Germline V gene lookup returns CDR1 DFQATT and CDR2 SNEGSKA (reference sequence). Trimming cost V 6 bases and J 1 base; bases outside gene matches: 9. This CDR3 has 14 amino acids. The CDR3 coding sequence is TGCAGTGCCCAGTGGGGGACAGCGTCCTACGAGCAGTACTTC. Residues: CSAQWGTASYEQYF.

The chain carries TRBV6-5 and TRBJ2-3, with 8 bases that match TRBD2. CDR3 size: 20 residues. V shed 0 bases and J 0 bases; nucleotides not matched to a gene: 14. From germline, CDR1 is MNHEY and CDR2 SVGAGI. The CDR3 region has the DNA TGTGCCAGCAGTTACTCAAGTAGCGGGAATAGTATGAGAAGCACAGATACGCAGTATTTT. The encoded protein is CASSYSSSGNSMRSTDTQYF.

This rearrangement joins TRBV20-1 to TRBJ2-3; 7 bases fit TRBD2. CDR1 and CDR2 (germline): DFQATT, SNEGSKA (reference sequence). V trimming: 5 bases; J trimming: 1 base; junction bases outside the gene matches: 6. The length of the CDR3 is 14 residues. The CDR3 DNA reads as TGCAGTGCTCCTAAGGGAGGGGGCACAGATACGCAGTATTTT. It is translated as CSAPKGGGTDTQYF.

CDR3 sequence: CSANPPGTGPFEQYF. CDR3 DNA: TGCAGTGCTAACCCCCCCGGGACAGGGCCCTTCGAGCAGTACTTC. The chain employs TRBV20-1 and TRBJ2-5, with TRBD1 matching over 9 bases. Gene TRBJ2-7 matches the end of the DNA better, so the J call may be wrong. This CDR3 region has 15 residues. The germline gives CDR1 DFQATT, CDR2 SNEGSKA (reference sequence).

Concerning this clonotype: One end of the junction varies from germline; a read error may be responsible. The chain employs TRBV6-1 and TRBJ1-2; D is possibly TRBD1 (5 bases). This CDR3 has 15 amino acids. From germline, CDR1 is MNHNS and CDR2 SASEGT. The CDR3 reads CASSESGVTGDGCTF. In DNA, the CDR3 is TGTGCCAGCAGTGAATCGGGGGTAACGGGGGATGGCTGCACCTTC.

This chain uses TRBV5-1 with TRBJ2-1; 14 bases match TRBD2. Germline CDR1 reads SGHRS; CDR2 reads YFSETQ. The CDR3 is 17 amino acids. Trimming removed 1 base from V and 8 bases from J; junction bases left unmatched: 8. The CDR3 loop reads CASSLLPGTSGSYEQFF. CDR3 coding DNA: TGCGCCAGCAGCTTGTTACCGGGGACTAGCGGGAGCTATGAGCAGTTCTTC.

CDR3 coding DNA: TGTGCCAGCAGCCAATTCGGGGGCGGCGAGCAGTACTTC. Residues: CASSQFGGGEQYF. This chain links TRBV3-1 with TRBJ2-7; D tentatively fits TRBD1 or TRBD2 (6 bases each). The CDR3 consists of 13 residues. Germline V gene sequence: CDR1 LGHDT, CDR2 YNNKEL (reference sequence). The V end lost 2 bases, the J end lost 6 bases, and 11 bases lay between the germline ends.

Concerning this clonotype itself: This could be a read error, since a much larger clone is one nucleotide away. The V and J genes are TRBV7-2 and TRBJ2-7; perhaps TRBD2 as D (5 bases). Germline assignment: CDR1 SGHTA and CDR2 FQGNSA. This CDR3 comprises 15 residues. This chain's CDR3 is CASGLGSYPPYEQYF. The CDR3 region has the DNA TGTGCCAGCGGCTTAGGGAGCTACCCACCCTACGAGCAGTACTTC.

The sample holds a few counts of this clonotype. The gene calls are TRBV2 and TRBJ1-1, with 10 bases that match TRBD1. Unmatched junction bases numbered 3, after V lost 5 bases and J lost 3 bases. The CDR3 consists of 14 residues. CDR1 SNHLY and CDR2 FYNNEI come from the germline V gene. The CDR3 here is CASSPGTGDTEAFF. CDR3 DNA: TGTGCCAGCAGTCCCGGGACAGGGGACACTGAAGCTTTCTTT. The full variable domain, completed using reference TRBV2 and TRBJ1-1, is EPEVTQTPSHQVTQMGQEVILRCVPISNHLYFYWYRQILGQKVEFLVSFYNNEISEKSEIFDDQFSVERPDGSNFTLKIRSTKLEDSAMYFCASSPGTGDTEAFFGQGTRLTVV.

This clonotype was seen only a few times. This chain's CDR3 is CATSDYREETQYF. The CDR3 nucleotides are TGTGCCACCAGTGATTACAGGGAGGAGACCCAGTACTTC. The genes are TRBV24-1 and TRBJ2-5, with a possible D match to TRBD1 (6 bases). Germline CDR1 reads KGHDR; CDR2 reads SFDVKD. Trimming shortened V by 2 bases and J by 5 bases, and 8 bases separated the two germline ends. The CDR3 has 13 residues.

This rearrangement joins TRBV4-1 to TRBJ2-1; the D is unclear. The J call may be wrong; the DNA end is better matched by TRBJ2-7. Germline V gene lookup returns CDR1 MGHRA and CDR2 YSYEKL. This CDR3 spans 17 amino acids. Written as DNA, the CDR3 is TGCGCCAGCAGCCAAATAATGTCTAGGATACCCTACAATGAGCAGTACTTC. It encodes CASSQIMSRIPYNEQYF.

The V call is TRBV6-2 or TRBV6-3, the J call TRBJ2-3; no reliable D call. V lost 1 base, J lost 2 bases, and 7 bases lay in between. This CDR3 is built from 14 residues. CDR1 is MNHEY and CDR2 is SVGEGT in the germline V gene. The CDR3, as DNA: TGTGCCAGCAGTTACTTCGGCTTCACAGATACGCAGTATTTT. This encodes CASSYFGFTDTQYF.

The chain recombines TRBV11-2 with TRBJ2-3; D is undetermined. This CDR3 spans 17 amino acids. V was cut by 4 bases and J by 0 bases, with 17 bases left in between. Germline V gene sequence: CDR1 SGHAT, CDR2 FQNNGV. In nucleotides, the CDR3 is TGTGCCAGCAGCTATAGACGTCGGTCTGCTAGCACAGATACGCAGTATTTT. Translation: CASSYRRRSASTDTQYF.

This chain uses TRBV30 with TRBJ2-5, with a possible D match to TRBD1 (5 bases). The J call may be mistaken, given a closer DNA end match to TRBJ2-4. Germline V lookup: CDR1 GTSNPN, CDR2 SVGIG (reference sequence). The CDR3 runs 14 residues. CDR3 in amino acids: CAWGTTGSKNIQYF. The CDR3 nucleotides are TGTGCCTGGGGAACCACAGGCTCCAAAAACATTCAGTACTTC.

The J gene is TRBJ2-1, the V gene TRBV28, with 7 positions matching TRBD1. The germline V gene has CDR1 MDHEN and CDR2 SYDVKM. Trimming removed 4 bases from V and 3 bases from J; junction bases left unmatched: 9. The CDR3 sequence is 16 residues long. The CDR3 region is CASSYAHRGRYNEQFF. The CDR3 nucleotides are TGTGCCAGCAGTTACGCTCACAGGGGACGCTACAATGAGCAGTTCTTC.